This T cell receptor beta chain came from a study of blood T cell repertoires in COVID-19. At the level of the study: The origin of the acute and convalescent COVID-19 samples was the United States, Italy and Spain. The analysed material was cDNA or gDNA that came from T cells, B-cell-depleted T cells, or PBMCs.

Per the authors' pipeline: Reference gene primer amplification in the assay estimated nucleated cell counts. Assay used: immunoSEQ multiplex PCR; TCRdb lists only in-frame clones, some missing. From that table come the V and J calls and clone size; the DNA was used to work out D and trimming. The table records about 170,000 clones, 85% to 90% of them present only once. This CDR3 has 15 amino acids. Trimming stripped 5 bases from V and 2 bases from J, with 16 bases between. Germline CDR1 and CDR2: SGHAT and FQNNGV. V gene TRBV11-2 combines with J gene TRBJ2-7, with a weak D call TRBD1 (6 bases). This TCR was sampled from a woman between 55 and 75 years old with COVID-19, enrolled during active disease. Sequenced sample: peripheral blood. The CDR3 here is CASSLQGKGPYEQYF. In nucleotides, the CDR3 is TGTGCCAGCAGCCTACAGGGAAAAGGGCCCTACGAGCAGTACTTC.